One and the same sample provided the 29 T cell receptor beta chains below, sequenced in a study of T cell responses to AZD1222 COVID-19 vaccine. Profiling relied on immunoSEQ multiplex PCR, and the TCRdb table lists in-frame clones only, not all of them. This repertoire shows about 120,000 clones, less than 95% found once; its top ten account for about 5.2%. The sample was peripheral blood, taken on day 0 of AZD1222 vaccination. The receptors come from an adult in good health.

This clone is a singleton in its sample. The gene calls are TRBV7-9 and TRBJ1-4; the D gene is possibly TRBD1 (6 bases). Looked up from germline, CDR1 is SEHNR and CDR2 is FQNEAQ (reference sequence). The CDR3 is 14 residues long. Trimming pared 4 bases from V and 5 bases from J, leaving 11 bases between. The CDR3 DNA reads as TGTGCCAGCAGCTCCCTAACAGGGAATGAAAAACTGTTTTTT. Residues: CASSSLTGNEKLFF.

A single count supports this clone. The rearrangement links TRBV10-3 to TRBJ1-6, with 7 positions matching TRBD1. Trimming took 7 bases from V and 8 from J; bases not matched to a gene: 5. The CDR3 is made up of 13 amino acids. Per germline, CDR1 ENHRY and CDR2 SYGVKD. CDR3 DNA sequence: TGTGCCATCACGGGGACAGCCGATTCACCCCTCCACTTT. Amino acids: CAITGTADSPLHF.

The chain has TRBV5-1 and TRBJ1-5; TRBD1 is a possible D gene (6 bases). Deletions cut 0 bases from V and 6 bases from J, with 10 bases between. CDR1 SGHRS and CDR2 YFSETQ come from the germline V gene. The CDR3 runs to 14 residues. In DNA form, the CDR3 reads TGCGCCAGCAGCTTGGGGGGGGCAACTCAGCCCCAGCATTTT. It translates to CASSLGGATQPQHF.

The CDR3: CASSLSTGAEQYF. In nucleotides, the CDR3 is TGTGCCAGCAGCTTATCGACAGGGGCCGAGCAGTACTTC. The chain links TRBV11-1 to TRBJ2-7; 8 bases align to TRBD1. CDR1 and CDR2 from the germline V gene are SGHAT and FQDESV (reference sequence). The CDR3 runs 13 residues. V was clipped by 2 bases and J by 6 bases; unmatched bases: 3.

The chain joins TRBV7-2 to TRBJ2-6; D remains unclear. The germline V gene encodes CDR1 SGHTA and CDR2 FQGNSA. The germline V and J ends were trimmed by 4 bases and 0 bases, with 13 bases remaining between them. This CDR3 spans 17 amino acids. The CDR3 bases are TGTGCCAGCAGCTACGACAATCACCTCTCTGGGGCCAACGTCCTGACTTTC. This codes for CASSYDNHLSGANVLTF.

The rearrangement links TRBV11-2 to TRBJ1-3; the D gene is possibly TRBD1 (6 bases). This CDR3 region has 15 residues. Per germline, CDR1 SGHAT and CDR2 FQNNGV. Between the trimmed V and J ends, which lost 1 base and 1 base, there was a span of 8 bases. The DNA for the CDR3 is TGTGCCAGCAGCTTAGGGGGACAATCTGGAAACACCATATATTTT. Its translation is CASSLGGQSGNTIYF.

The V and J genes are TRBV28 and TRBJ2-7; 8 nucleotides line up with TRBD1. The V segment lost 7 bases and the J segment 2 bases; nucleotides outside the gene matches: 7. The V gene's germline CDR1 is MDHEN and CDR2 SYDVKM. This CDR3 has 14 amino acids. The CDR3 DNA follows: TGTGCCAGCACCAACAGGGGGAGGCCCTACGAGCAGTACTTC. Residues: CASTNRGRPYEQYF.

This chain uses TRBV9 with TRBJ1-2; 7 bases fit TRBD1. This CDR3 region has 14 residues. Germline V lookup: CDR1 SGDLS, CDR2 YYNGEE. Losses at the gene ends were 4 bases for V and 8 bases for J; bases not matched to a gene: 11. CDR3: CASSPGDSLYGYTF. CDR3 DNA: TGTGCCAGCAGCCCTGGGGACAGTCTCTACGGCTACACCTTC.

The chain combines TRBV28 with TRBJ2-7; the match to TRBD1 covers 9 bases. This CDR3 contains 17 residues. V was pared by 5 bases and J by 3 bases, with 14 bases of the junction left unmatched. Germline V gene data show CDR1 as MDHEN and CDR2 as SYDVKM. This CDR3 is CASSIRGYRDRDYEQYF. CDR3 bases: TGTGCCAGCAGTATCAGGGGGTACCGGGACAGGGACTACGAGCAGTACTTC.

V is TRBV5-1 and J is TRBJ2-3, with D unclear. Germline V gene data show CDR1 as SGHRS and CDR2 as YFSETQ. This CDR3 comprises 14 residues. The germline V and J ends were trimmed by 0 bases and 2 bases, with 7 bases remaining between them. This chain's CDR3 is CASSLVQPTDTQYF. CDR3 nucleotide sequence: TGCGCCAGCAGCTTGGTACAGCCCACAGATACGCAGTATTTT. Drawing the rest from reference TRBV5-1 and TRBJ2-3, the complete variable domain is KAGVTQTPRYLIKTRGQQVTLSCSPISGHRSVSWYQQTPGQGLQFLFEYFSETQRNKGNFPGRFSGRQFSNSRSEMNVSTLELGDSALYLCASSLVQPTDTQYFGPGTRLTVL.

This clone was recorded once. The rearrangement links TRBV5-5 to TRBJ2-2, with TRBD2 matching over 10 bases. V lost 0 bases, J lost 4 bases, and 3 bases stayed unmatched. The length of the CDR3 is 16 residues. Germline V CDR1 and CDR2: SGHKS, YYEKEE (reference sequence). CDR3 bases: TGTGCCAGCAGCTTGGGTCTAGCGGGAGTCACCGGGGAGCTGTTTTTT. The encoded protein is CASSLGLAGVTGELFF.

This chain links TRBV27 with TRBJ2-2, with D perhaps TRBD1 (6 bases). Germline CDR1 reads MNHEY; CDR2 reads SMNVEV (reference sequence). Trimming pared 3 bases from V and 2 bases from J, leaving 10 bases between. The CDR3 runs to 15 residues. The CDR3 nucleotides are TGTGCCAGCAGTTTTGGGACAACAAACACCGGGGAGCTGTTTTTT. As protein: CASSFGTTNTGELFF.

As to this clone: This same CDR3 is encoded by further DNA sequences in the sample. The chain recombines TRBV5-1 with TRBJ2-7, with D possibly being TRBD2 (6 bases). Germline CDR1 is SGHRS and CDR2 is YFSETQ. Deletions cut 3 bases from V and 3 bases from J, with 13 bases between. The CDR3 covers 14 residues. CDR3 coding DNA: TGCGCCAGCAGCTCCGGCGGGGTGAGCTACGAGCAGTACTTC. Amino acids: CASSSGGVSYEQYF.

V and J are TRBV6-5 and TRBJ2-7, with D possibly called TRBD1 or TRBD2 (6 bases each). The CDR3 covers 13 residues. The germline V gene encodes CDR1 MNHEY and CDR2 SVGAGI. The ends were cut back, 5 bases at V and 6 bases at J, with 14 bases in the middle. The CDR3 region is CASSPSGASEQYF. DNA of the CDR3: TGTGCCAGCAGTCCCTCGGGGGCGTCCGAGCAGTACTTC.

The chain joins TRBV7-9 to TRBJ2-7, with D hard to call. The CDR3 is made up of 13 amino acids. Trimming removed 5 bases from V and 2 bases from J, with 10 bases in between. Looked up from germline, CDR1 is SEHNR and CDR2 is FQNEAQ (reference sequence). CDR3 in amino acids: CASSRDGTYEQYF. The CDR3 nucleotides read TGTGCCAGCAGCAGAGACGGAACCTACGAGCAGTACTTC.

The J gene is TRBJ2-7, the V gene TRBV11-2; possible D gene TRBD2, 6 bases. The CDR3 extends over 16 amino acids. Germline V gene lookup returns CDR1 SGHAT and CDR2 FQNNGV. Deletions cut 5 bases from V and 4 bases from J, with 21 bases between. CDR3 amino acids: CASSPTRDFSVYEQYF. As DNA, the CDR3 is TGTGCCAGCAGCCCCACCCGGGACTTTTCCGTGTACGAGCAGTACTTC.

The V call is TRBV14, the J call TRBJ1-3, with D possibly TRBD1 on 6 matching bases. Germline loops: CDR1 SGHDN, CDR2 FVKESK. The CDR3 length is 16 residues. V lost 8 bases, J lost 0 bases, and 17 bases lay in between. CDR3 coding DNA: TGTGCCAGCTCTACCCCGGGGGCGAGCTCTGGAAACACCATATATTTT. As protein: CASSTPGASSGNTIYF.

The chain recombines TRBV3-1 (or the pseudogene TRBV3-2) with TRBJ2-1; D uncertain. CDR1 is LGHDT and CDR2 is YNNKEL in the germline V gene (reference sequence). The CDR3 spans 13 residues. Deletions cut 2 bases from V and 5 bases from J, with 7 bases between. CDR3 region: CASSQRQHNEQFF. CDR3 DNA sequence: TGTGCCAGCAGCCAAAGGCAGCACAATGAGCAGTTCTTC.

The genes are TRBV6-5 and TRBJ1-6; D is unclear. Trimming removed 2 bases from V and 6 bases from J, with 2 bases in between. This CDR3 contains 12 residues. Germline V gene sequence: CDR1 MNHEY, CDR2 SVGAGI. The CDR3 region is CASSYPNSPLHF. The CDR3 DNA is TGTGCCAGCAGTTACCCTAATTCACCCCTCCACTTT.

The genes are TRBV7-9 and TRBJ1-1, with 12 bases that match TRBD1. The CDR3 spans 17 residues. V was pared by 9 bases and J by 4 bases, with 15 bases of the junction left unmatched. Germline V gene lookup returns CDR1 SEHNR and CDR2 FQNEAQ (reference sequence). CDR3: CARPFRDRGLIGTEAFF. In nucleotides, the CDR3 is TGTGCCAGACCATTCCGGGACAGGGGGCTCATCGGCACTGAAGCTTTCTTT.

The chain is built from TRBV6-5 and TRBJ1-2, with a possible D match to TRBD1 (6 bases). The V end was cut by 7 bases, the J end by 8 bases, with 17 bases between. CDR1 and CDR2 from the germline V gene are MNHEY and SVGAGI. The CDR3 runs to 13 residues. The DNA of the CDR3 is TGTGCCAGCACCCCTCGACAGGAAGGAGGCTACACCTTC. It specifies CASTPRQEGGYTF.

The sample holds one count of this clone. The chain uses TRBV13 and TRBJ1-1; D gene unclear. Trimming took off 5 bases at V and 5 bases at J, with 9 bases between the two ends. CDR1 and CDR2 from the germline V gene are PRHDT and FYEKMQ (reference sequence). This CDR3 has 12 residues. DNA for the CDR3: TGTGCCAGCAGCCTTTTGGGGACTGAAGCTTTCTTT. Protein product: CASSLLGTEAFF.

The rearrangement links TRBV5-1 to TRBJ1-1; maybe TRBD1 (5 bases). Per the germline V gene, CDR1 is SGHRS and CDR2 is YFSETQ. The V and J ends lost 0 bases and 4 bases respectively, with 7 bases between them. CDR3 size: 13 residues. The CDR3 DNA reads as TGCGCCAGCAGCTTGGAGGGGAGCACTGAAGCTTTCTTT. The encoded protein is CASSLEGSTEAFF. Full variable domain (outside the CDR3, taken from reference TRBV5-1 and TRBJ1-1): KAGVTQTPRYLIKTRGQQVTLSCSPISGHRSVSWYQQTPGQGLQFLFEYFSETQRNKGNFPGRFSGRQFSNSRSEMNVSTLELGDSALYLCASSLEGSTEAFFGQGTRLTVV.

V is TRBV5-6 and J is TRBJ1-6; unclear D gene. CDR3 length equals 15 residues. Looked up from germline, CDR1 is SGHDT and CDR2 is YYEEEE. V lost 4 bases to trimming and J lost 10 bases, with 18 bases between them. DNA for the CDR3: TGTGCCAGCAGCCTCCCCGACGGGCCGCGGTCACCCCTCCACTTT. Translation: CASSLPDGPRSPLHF.

This sequence joins TRBV10-3 and TRBJ2-3; maybe TRBD1 (6 bases). The V end was cut by 5 bases, the J end by 1 base, with 7 bases between. From germline, CDR1 is ENHRY and CDR2 SYGVKD. The CDR3 extends over 13 amino acids. CDR3 coding DNA: TGTGCCATCAGTCGACAGGGCACAGATACGCAGTATTTT. The encoded protein is CAISRQGTDTQYF.

V gene TRBV7-3 combines with J gene TRBJ1-6; D unclear. The CDR3 is made up of 15 amino acids. V lost 3 bases and J lost 8, with 14 bases in between. Per germline, CDR1 SGHTA and CDR2 FQGTGA. The CDR3 coding sequence is TGTGCCAGCAGCTTGGTTGGAGGTTTCGATTCACCCCTCCACTTT. It translates to CASSLVGGFDSPLHF.

The chain links TRBV11-2 to TRBJ2-2, with 9 bases matching TRBD2. The CDR3 covers 15 residues. Trimming took 5 bases from V and 2 from J; bases not matched to a gene: 3. Germline loops: CDR1 SGHAT, CDR2 FQNNGV. DNA for the CDR3: TGTGCCAGCAGCGTTAGCGGGGGAAACACCGGGGAGCTGTTTTTT. Translation gives CASSVSGGNTGELFF.

Written as DNA, the CDR3 is TGCAGGGCAGGGGGCGTCAGGAACACTGAAGCTTTCTTT. Translating gives CRAGGVRNTEAFF. The chain links TRBV29-1 to TRBJ1-1, with 8 nucleotides matching TRBD1. Germline CDR1 and CDR2: SQVTM and ANQGSEA. This CDR3 has 13 amino acids.

The rearrangement uses TRBV6-5 and TRBJ1-3; a weak D match, TRBD1 (6 bases). The CDR3 consists of 13 residues. V dropped 6 bases and J dropped 7 bases, with 13 bases sitting between them. The germline CDR1 and CDR2 sequences are MNHEY and SVGAGI. CDR3 sequence reads: CASRWGLGNTIYF. The CDR3 region has the DNA TGTGCCAGCAGGTGGGGGCTGGGCAACACCATATATTTT.